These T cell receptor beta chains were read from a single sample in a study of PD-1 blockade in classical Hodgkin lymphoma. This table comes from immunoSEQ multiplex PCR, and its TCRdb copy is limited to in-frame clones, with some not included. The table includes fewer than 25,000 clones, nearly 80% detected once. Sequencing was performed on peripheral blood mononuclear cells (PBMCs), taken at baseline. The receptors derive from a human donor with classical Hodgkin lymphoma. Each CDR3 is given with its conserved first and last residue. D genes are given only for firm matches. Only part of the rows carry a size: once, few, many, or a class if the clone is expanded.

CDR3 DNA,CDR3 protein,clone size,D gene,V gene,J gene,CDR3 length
TGTGCCACCTCGGGACAGGGAAGTTACACTGAAGCTTTCTTT,CATSGQGSYTEAFF,-,TRBD1,TRBV10-3,TRBJ1-1,14
TGCAGCGTTGGATGGGGGCGGGGGTCCTACGAGCAGTACTTC,CSVGWGRGSYEQYF,-,-,TRBV29-1,TRBJ2-7,14
TGTGCCAGCAGCCAAGGTAGACAGGACAGTGCGGATACGCAGTATTTT,CASSQGRQDSADTQYF,once,-,TRBV4-2,TRBJ2-3,16
TGCAGCGTTAACAGGGGAGGATTAGGCGAGCAGTACTTC,CSVNRGGLGEQYF,-,-,TRBV29-1,TRBJ2-7,13
TGTGCCAGCAGCTATGCCTGGGTGGGTACTGAAGCTTTCTTT,CASSYAWVGTEAFF,-,-,TRBV7-3,TRBJ1-1,14
TGTGCCAGCTCACCACGCGGGGAAGGATACAGCACAGATACGCAGTATTTT,CASSPRGEGYSTDTQYF,-,-,TRBV18,TRBJ2-3,17
TGCGCCAGCAGGAAGGAGGCAGGGGGGTTTGAAAAACTGTTTTTT,CASRKEAGGFEKLFF,-,TRBD1,TRBV5-1,TRBJ1-4,15
TGCGCCAGCAGCTCGTACCCTCTAGCGGGGAGATCCTACAATGAGCAGTTCTTC,CASSSYPLAGRSYNEQFF,-,TRBD2,TRBV5-1,TRBJ2-1,18
TGCGCCAGCAGCCAAGAAGCAAGGGGTTGGGACACTGAAGCTTTCTTT,CASSQEARGWDTEAFF,-,-,TRBV4-3,TRBJ1-1,16
TGCGCCAGCAGTGAAACGGGGCCTCGAAGGTCGGGGGCCAACGTCCTGACTTTC,CASSETGPRRSGANVLTF,-,-,TRBV10-1,TRBJ2-6,18
TGCGCCAGCAGCTTAAGACAGGGAAAAGGAAACACCATATATTTT,CASSLRQGKGNTIYF,-,TRBD1,TRBV5-1,TRBJ1-3,15
TGTGCCAGCAGCTACGGACAGGGGGGATCCTACAATGAGCAGTTCTTC,CASSYGQGGSYNEQFF,-,TRBD1,TRBV5-6,TRBJ2-1,16
TGTGCCATCAGTGACTTAAGCGGGGGGGCCAAAAATGAGCAGTTCTTC,CAISDLSGGAKNEQFF,-,TRBD2,TRBV10-3,TRBJ2-1,16
TGTGCCAGCTCACCGAGCAGCTCTGGAAACACCATATATTTT,CASSPSSSGNTIYF,few,-,TRBV18,TRBJ1-3,14
TGTGCCAGCAGTTACGGGCTCCCTAATGAAAAACTGTTTTTT,CASSYGLPNEKLFF,-,-,TRBV6-5,TRBJ1-4,14
TGTCTAGGGCAAGGGTCGGGTGGCTACACCTTC,CLGQGSGGYTF,medium-sized,-,TRBV5-4,TRBJ1-2,11
TGTGCCAGCAGTCTAGACAGCACAGATACGCAGTATTTT,CASSLDSTDTQYF,-,-,TRBV2,TRBJ2-3,13
TGTGCCAGCAGGGGACTAGCGGGCGGGGAGCTGTTTTTT,CASRGLAGGELFF,-,TRBD2,TRBV2,TRBJ2-2,13
TGTGCCAGCAGTTTAGGGCAGAACTATGGCTACACCTTC,CASSLGQNYGYTF,-,-,TRBV28,TRBJ1-2,13
TGCGCCAGCAGCCACGCCAGGACAGACGGATACGAGCAGTACTTC,CASSHARTDGYEQYF,-,-,TRBV4-3,TRBJ2-7,15
TGTGCCAGAAGCGATTCTCGAGCGGGACAGGGACCAAACTCTGGGGCCAACGTCCTGACTTTC,CARSDSRAGQGPNSGANVLTF,once,TRBD1,TRBV5-3,TRBJ2-6,21
TGTGCCAGCAGCTTGGACCGCGGGTATGGCTACACCTTC,CASSLDRGYGYTF,once,-,TRBV5-6,TRBJ1-2,13